The 14 T cell receptor beta chains in this list originate from one sample, sequenced in a study of T cell clonality in common variable immunodeficiency. Assay used: immunoSEQ multiplex PCR; TCRdb lists only in-frame clones, some missing. The sample was found to contain about 42,000 clones, and every one recurs. The sequencing sample was made of peripheral blood mononuclear cells. The receptor source for this set is a person aged 18 to 70 in good health.

This clone was counted at least ten times. The CDR3 end is not reached by the read, which stops 3 residues before it; the germline J gene fills it in. The chain carries TRBV29-1 and TRBJ2-1, with D possibly TRBD1 on 6 matching bases. V lost 3 bases and J lost 4, with 10 bases in between. CDR1 is SQVTM, CDR2 ANQGSEA, per germline. CDR3 size: 13 residues. The sequenced CDR3 bases are TGCAGCGTTGACAGGGGCGGGTACAATGAG. Residues: CSVDRGGYNE. The CDR3 reads in full as CSVDRGGYNEQFF.

This clone was seen at least ten times. The read finishes 3 residues shy of the CDR3 end, and the germline J gene is used to complete it. The chain carries TRBV5-6 and TRBJ1-4, with 7 bases that match TRBD1. Germline CDR1 SGHDT, CDR2 YYEEEE. This CDR3 is 15 amino acids long. Trimming took 4 bases from V and 4 from J; bases not matched to a gene: 7. This CDR3 reads CASSDRDRFNEKLFF. The covered CDR3 bases are TGTGCCAGCAGCGACCGGGACAGATTTAATGAAAAA.

This clone appeared many times. The covered CDR3 bases are TGTGCCAGTCTTGGC. This encodes CASLG. The CDR3 as a whole reads CASLGYTF. The chain has TRBV28 and TRBJ1-2, with D uncertain. The CDR3 end is not reached by the read, which stops 3 residues before it; the germline J gene fills it in. Per germline, CDR1 MDHEN and CDR2 SYDVKM. The length of the CDR3 is 8 residues. Deletions cut 9 bases from V and 7 bases from J, with 3 bases between.

This clone appeared many times. At one of its ends the junction is not consistent with the germline gene, which may arise from a read error. The observed sequence ends 3 residues before the CDR3 terminus, with the missing tail filled in from the germline J gene. The chain carries TRBV29-1 and TRBJ2-1; tentatively, D is TRBD2 (6 bases). CDR1 is SQVTM, CDR2 ANQGSEA, per germline. The CDR3 has 14 amino acids. This chain's CDR3 is CSIEGGNPYNEQFF. The CDR3 bases that were read are TGCAGCATTGAGGGCGGGAACCCCTACAATGAG.

This clone has ten or more counts. The observed sequence ends 3 residues before the CDR3 terminus, with the missing tail filled in from the germline J gene. This chain links TRBV20-1 with TRBJ1-3; TRBD1 agrees at 8 bases. The germline CDR1 and CDR2 sequences are DFQATT and SNEGSKA (reference sequence). The CDR3 sequence is 14 residues long. V lost 6 bases to trimming and J lost 0 bases; unmatched junction nucleotides: 4. The CDR3 loop is CSARQGSSGNTIYF. CDR3 DNA, as far as it was read: TGCAGTGCCAGACAGGGGAGCTCTGGAAACACC.

With regard to this clone: A read error may produce the germline difference seen at one junction end. The read finishes 3 residues shy of the CDR3 end, and the germline J gene is used to complete it. This sequence joins TRBV7-4 and TRBJ2-1; 14 positions agree with TRBD2. Germline loops: CDR1 SGHVT, CDR2 SQSDAQ. The CDR3 has 17 residues. CDR3 bases read: TGCACCAGCAGCCATGGGACTAGCGGGAGACGGTACAATGAG. As protein: CTSSHGTSGRRYNE. The complete CDR3 reads CTSSHGTSGRRYNEQFF.

This clone was seen repeatedly, ten times or more. The DNA ends 3 residues before the CDR3 does, and the rest of the CDR3 is filled in from the germline J gene. V usage is TRBV6-1 and J usage is TRBJ2-7; D is perhaps TRBD2 (6 bases). V dropped 0 bases and J dropped 6 bases, with 9 bases sitting between them. The germline V gene has CDR1 MNHNS and CDR2 SASEGT. This CDR3 contains 13 residues. The CDR3: CASSEAGGFEQYF. The CDR3 bases that were read are TGTGCCAGCAGTGAAGCCGGAGGGTTCGAG.

This clone was detected ten times or more. The read ends 3 residues shy of where the CDR3 ends; the end is completed using the germline J gene. The gene calls are TRBV13 and TRBJ1-1; D is uncertain. Germline V gene sequence: CDR1 PRHDT, CDR2 FYEKMQ (reference sequence). V gave up 4 bases and J gave up 4 bases, with 4 bases separating them. The CDR3 is 11 residues long. The sequenced CDR3 bases are TGTGCCAGCAGCTCCATCACTGAA. Translating it yields CASSSITE. In full, the CDR3 is CASSSITEAFF.

This clone appeared many times. The read gets to within 3 residues of the CDR3 end, and the germline J gene fills in the rest. The V gene is TRBV7-9, the J gene TRBJ2-7, with 7 bases aligning to TRBD2. CDR1 SEHNR and CDR2 FQNEAQ come from the germline V gene (reference sequence). The CDR3 totals 12 residues. The junction had 1 base not matched to a gene; V was cut back by 3 bases and J by 5 bases. CDR3 region: CASSFTSDEQYF. The covered CDR3 bases are TGTGCCAGCAGCTTCACTAGCGACGAG.

This clone was seen repeatedly, ten times or more. The read comes to an end 3 residues before the CDR3 does, leaving the germline J gene to fill in the end. The chain employs TRBV19 and TRBJ2-2; 9 bases are shared with TRBD2. The germline gives CDR1 LNHDA, CDR2 SQIVND (reference sequence). The CDR3 spans 15 residues. Losses at the gene ends were 4 bases for V and 8 bases for J; bases not matched to a gene: 8. The covered CDR3 bases are TGTGCCAGTAGTACGTGGCGGGAGGGCCGAGGGGAG. Translating it yields CASSTWREGRGE. The entire CDR3 reads CASSTWREGRGELFF.

This clone was observed many times. The CDR3 end lies 3 residues beyond the end of the read and is filled in from the germline J gene. The V gene is TRBV7-4, the J gene TRBJ2-7; 7 bases are shared with TRBD2. The germline V gene encodes CDR1 SGHVT and CDR2 SQSDAQ. This CDR3 is 15 amino acids long. J gave up 0 bases and V 3 bases, and 5 bases lay outside the gene matches. Incomplete CDR3 DNA: TGTGCCAGCAGCTTTTGGGCTAGCGGCTCCTACGAG. Residues: CASSFWASGSYE. The whole CDR3 is CASSFWASGSYEQYF.

Sample share makes this clone medium-sized (0.01 to 0.1%). The read halts 3 residues ahead of the CDR3 end, with the missing end drawn from the germline J gene. The chain links TRBV6-2 or TRBV6-3 to TRBJ2-5, with TRBD2 matching over 14 bases. Germline CDR1 and CDR2: MNHEY and SVGEGT. This CDR3 has 15 amino acids. V lost 6 bases to trimming and J lost 5 bases; unmatched junction nucleotides: 5. The CDR3 DNA, read in part, is TGTGCCAGCAGACGACTAGCGGGAGGGCGGGAGACC. This encodes CASRRLAGGRET. The whole CDR3 region reads CASRRLAGGRETQYF.

Concerning this clone itself: The sequence runs out 3 residues before the end of the CDR3; the remainder is reconstructed from the germline J gene. The chain carries TRBV5-6 and TRBJ2-2; D is unclear. This CDR3 spans 14 amino acids. V was cut by 3 bases and J by 3 bases, with 9 bases left in between. Germline CDR1 reads SGHDT; CDR2 reads YYEEEE. CDR3 residues: CASSSLSYTGELFF. The CDR3 DNA, read in part, is TGTGCCAGCAGCTCACTCTCATACACCGGGGAG.

This clone was seen many times. Read sequence stops 3 residues before the CDR3 end, and the germline J gene provides the missing end. The chain uses TRBV7-9 and TRBJ2-7; 9 positions agree with TRBD2. Germline CDR1 and CDR2: SEHNR and FQNEAQ (reference sequence). With V trimmed by 5 bases and J by 2 bases, 4 bases remained unmatched. This CDR3 has 14 residues. The sequenced part of the CDR3 DNA is TGTGCCAGCAGCCTTAGCGGGGGCGCCTACGAG. Encoded protein: CASSLSGGAYE. The full CDR3 protein reads CASSLSGGAYEQYF.